The 6 T cell receptor beta chains reported below all come from one sample, sequenced in a study of blood T cell repertoires in COVID-19. This table comes from immunoSEQ multiplex PCR, and its TCRdb copy is limited to in-frame clones, with some not included. The data contain approximately 220,000 clones, 80% to 90% of them singletons. Sequenced sample: PBMCs or T cells enriched from blood (not recorded which). These receptors originate from a middle-aged woman who had been exposed to COVID-19.

This chain links TRBV3-1 (or the pseudogene TRBV3-2) with TRBJ1-2, with TRBD1 matching 7 bases. Losses at the gene ends were 5 bases for V and 8 bases for J; bases not matched to a gene: 14. The CDR3 spans 15 residues. Per the germline V gene, CDR1 is LGHDT and CDR2 is YNNKEL (reference sequence). This CDR3 reads CASSFRTTGAKGYTF. The DNA for the CDR3 is TGTGCCAGCAGCTTCCGCACCACAGGGGCAAAAGGCTACACCTTC.

The chain is built from TRBV7-2 and TRBJ1-2, with D perhaps matching TRBD1 (6 bases). In germline, CDR1 is SGHTA, CDR2 FQGNSA. Trimming removed 2 bases from V and 3 bases from J, with 10 bases in between. The CDR3 is 14 residues long. The CDR3, as DNA: TGTGCCAGCAGCTTAATTCCAGGGGACTATGGCTACACCTTC. As protein: CASSLIPGDYGYTF.

The V and J genes are TRBV7-9 and TRBJ1-2, with TRBD1 matching over 7 bases. The V segment lost 5 bases and the J segment 4 bases; nucleotides outside the gene matches: 10. The germline V gene encodes CDR1 SEHNR and CDR2 FQNEAQ (reference sequence). This CDR3 is 15 amino acids long. In nucleotides, the CDR3 is TGTGCCAGCAGCAGGACAGGCCAAGCCATCTATGGCTACACCTTC. This gives the protein CASSRTGQAIYGYTF.

This chain uses TRBV15 with TRBJ2-5; 8 bases fit TRBD1. The CDR3 spans 15 residues. From germline, CDR1 is LNHNV and CDR2 YYDKDF (reference sequence). Unmatched junction bases numbered 5, after V lost 0 bases and J lost 5 bases. CDR3 residues: CATSRDGGTGETQYF. CDR3 nucleotide sequence: TGTGCCACCAGCAGAGATGGTGGGACAGGCGAGACCCAGTACTTC.

V usage is TRBV9 and J usage is TRBJ1-1; D is uncertain. The CDR3 consists of 13 residues. The V gene's germline CDR1 is SGDLS and CDR2 YYNGEE. Trimming cost V 3 bases and J 0 bases, with 6 bases left between them. The CDR3 loop reads CASSARMNTEAFF. The CDR3 coding sequence is TGTGCCAGCAGCGCGAGGATGAACACTGAAGCTTTCTTT.

This chain links TRBV7-9 with TRBJ2-3; 8 bases map to TRBD1. V lost 4 bases and J lost 4; bases outside the gene matches: 7. Germline assignment: CDR1 SEHNR and CDR2 FQNEAQ (reference sequence). CDR3 length equals 15 residues. In DNA form, the CDR3 reads TGTGCCAGCAGCTCGACAGGGGTCAGCGCAGATACGCAGTATTTT. Encoded protein: CASSSTGVSADTQYF.